This T cell receptor beta chain was found in a study of human T cells and chemical hapten exposure. The ends were cut back, 0 bases at V and 6 bases at J, with 15 bases in the middle. From germline, CDR1 is MNHEY and CDR2 SVGAGI. The CDR3 spans 17 residues. The time point was: patch test 1, 2 weeks after DPC sensitization. Indicated treatment: therapeutic diphenylcyclopropenone sensitization with weekly scalp DPC. For the library, individual cDNA molecules each received unique molecular identifiers. Authors' methods: Individual samples carried between roughly 23,224 and 690,600 TCRs, with 95,638 as the median. TCRdb itself ran the RACE reads through MiXCR, one entry per CDR3 protein. It is TCRdb's table, rather than the study itself, that gives the V and J calls and clone size. The sample shows about 120,000 distinct CDR3 sequences, roughly 15% of them seen only once. This clonotype came up a few times.

The sample consisted of whole blood, taken in connection with sensitization to the hapten diphenylcyclopropenone (DPC). The receptor was isolated from a man aged 18 to 30 with alopecia areata. Some clones in this sample may be carry-over from other donors' samples. The rearrangement links TRBV6-5 to TRBJ1-6; unclear D gene. The CDR3 coding sequence is TGTGCCAGCAGTTACTCCGACGCCGGGCTTCCTAATTCACCCCTCCACTTT. It encodes CASSYSDAGLPNSPLHF.